The clone carrying this T cell receptor (beta chain) is a singleton in its sample. Ages ranged from about 18 to 89 years, with residence in 24 US areas. Each participant's cohort was designated according to participant-reported clinical history. The data derive from a study of blood T cell repertoires in COVID-19. Across the whole study: Samples came from the United States, Italy and Spain, spanning acute and convalescent COVID-19.

The CDR3 has 13 amino acids. The V end was cut by 2 bases, the J end by 6 bases, with 8 bases between. Germline loops: CDR1 SGHKS, CDR2 YYEKEE (reference sequence). The authors' processing: Reference gene primer amplification gave estimated nucleated cell counts. The repertoire was sequenced with immunoSEQ multiplex PCR; TCRdb's copy has only in-frame clones and lacks some. That table furnishes V, J and clone size, whereas the DNA furnished D and trimming. The sample carries 140,000 to 150,000 clones, roughly 90% recorded once. The receptor was derived from a woman aged 30 to 39 with acute COVID-19. The rearrangement joins TRBV5-5 to TRBJ1-4; D remains unclear. Sequencing was carried out using PBMCs or T cells enriched from blood (not recorded which). CDR3 nucleotide sequence: TGTGCCAGCAGCTTAGACACGTATGAAAAACTGTTTTTT. It specifies CASSLDTYEKLFF.